Described below is a single T cell receptor (beta chain) sequence and its context. The antigen remains unidentified. The length of the CDR3 is 12 residues. CDR1 is SQVTM, CDR2 ANQGSEA, per germline. TRB cDNA was prepared as libraries by UMI-labeled 5' RACE. TCRdb reanalyzed the 5' RACE reads, giving one entry per CDR3 protein sequence and no DNA. The sample table includes some 54,000 distinct CDR3 sequences. The sample belongs to a study of CXCR3-negative and CXCR3-positive naive CD8 T cells. Findings of the study overall: Similar TRBV-TRBJ gene usage was seen in naive CXCR3-negative and CXCR3-positive cells, but not in memory cells. The study found more hydrophobic TRB CDR3s in CXCR3-positive naive cells than in CXCR3-negative naive cells.

Researchers sorted more than 250,000 cells of each CD8+ T cell subset in triplicate. CD45RO-CCR7+CD27+CD95- marked naive CD8+ T cells. The J gene is TRBJ2-7, the V gene TRBV29-1. The sample comprised naive CXCR3+ CD8+ T cells from blood. The sample's subset: CD45RO-CCR7+CD27+CD95- naive CD8+ T cells expressing CXCR3 (TNR3+). This TCR came from a human donor in good health. Some clones in this sample may be carry-over from other donors' samples. The CDR3 reads CSVQRGSYEQYF.